This entry describes one TCR beta chain. This clonotype appeared a few times. The antigen it binds to is not known. Within one base of it there is no much larger clone, and no base qualities were kept. The source of the sample is a study of T cells after yellow fever vaccination (dated by TCRdb to the late 2010s). Turning to the overall study: The SMART-Seq v4 Ultra Low Input RNA kit was used to prepare libraries from fractions with low cell numbers. To follow T-cell clones before and after both primary and booster YFV17D yellow fever vaccination, bulk TCR alpha and beta repertoires underwent longitudinal sequencing. The cohort comprised two healthy male donors, one aged 18 to 30 and one aged 30 to 40 years. Bulk PBMC replicates and cell subsets were isolated from blood drawn at multiple timepoints before and after both primary and secondary immunization.

Sequencing took place on an Illumina NovaSeq 6000. TCR cDNA was made using 5'RACE template switching, a step that added a universal primer site and unique molecular identifiers. cDNA synthesis was primed from both the TCR alpha and TCR beta constant segments. Library amplification used two PCR steps, and the second PCR step added sample barcodes and sequencing adapters. Libraries were sequenced on Illumina HiSeq 2500 (2x100 bp) or NovaSeq (2x150 bp). In the paper's pipeline: Demultiplexing of reads and collapsing into UMI consensus sequences were performed with MIGEC, and V(D)J alignment was carried out with MiXCR. Vaccine-responding clonotypes were identified with edgeR using replicate PBMC samples, with FDR below 0.01 and a log2 fold change above 5 up to day 15 being required. CD4 or CD8 identity was assigned to each bulk clonotype according to whether the clonotype was present at higher abundance in the sequenced CD4 repertoire or the sequenced CD8 repertoire. Using fastp at Q25 and MiXCR, TCRdb reprocessed the public reads and kept productive beta chains. Records with the same CDR3 protein are collapsed into one entry carrying the most frequent genes and DNA. TCRdb, not the original authors, processed these V and J calls. This sample gives some 390,000 distinct CDR3 sequences in total; roughly a sixth of them show up just once. The ten biggest clones cover 18% of the sample.

The germline V gene specifies SGHRS as CDR1 and YFSETQ as CDR2. V is reduced by 5 bases and J by 5 bases, leaving a spacing of 13 bases between them. Inclusive of the bounding cysteine and phenylalanine, the CDR3 is 13 residues long. Kept here is only the CDR3 DNA, which spans 39 bases and is read in frame from base 1. What the authors observed across the whole study: Because only two donors were included in the study, the extent to which the findings can be generalized is limited. The secondary T-cell response was found to be weaker but faster than the primary response, with a peak reached on day 5 rather than on day 15. A small share of clonotypes occurred in both CD4 and CD8 compartments, likely arising from convergent recombination. After the booster, most clones that had expanded after primary vaccination were detected again (around 95% of CD4 and more than 80% of CD8), suggesting broad maintenance of memory. Computational filtering was required because FACS-sorted repertoires could contain abundant contaminating clonotypes from the bulk population.

The treatment or condition tag for this specimen amounts to: live attenuated yellow fever vaccine strain. Two biological replicates of bulk PBMCs were collected at each blood-draw timepoint. A standard Ficoll-Paque protocol was used to isolate PBMCs from peripheral blood. TriZol was used to extract RNA from bulk PBMCs, from CD4 and CD8 fractions, and from dextramer-positive and dextramer-negative fractions. The specimen was PBMCs, collected before the yellow fever booster vaccination. The rearrangement joined TRBV5-1 to TRBJ2-5; the D gene is possibly TRBD2, with 6 bases matching. The TCR comes from a man between 18 and 29 years old who received the YFV17D yellow fever vaccine. The nucleotides are TGCGCCAGCAGGCCAGCCGGGAGTGAGACCCAGTACTTC. Its amino acids are CASRPAGSETQYF.